The rows below give T cell receptor beta chains drawn from one sample of a study of blood T cell repertoires in COVID-19. Generated by immunoSEQ multiplex PCR, the TCRdb table keeps only in-frame clones and is missing some. This sample has over 150,000 clones, with roughly 84% found just once. The sample consisted of peripheral blood. All receptors come from a woman aged 40 to 50 with COVID-19, enrolled during active disease. CDR3s leave out the opening cysteine and the closing phenylalanine or tryptophan.

TRBV15	TRBJ1-5	ATSPSQGSNQPQH
TRBV5-1	TRBJ1-1	ASNRQGLNTEAF
TRBV28	TRBJ2-3	ASSISGSTDTQY
TRBV9	TRBJ2-1	ASSVDWGLYYNEQF
TRBV10-1	TRBJ1-6	ASSESEGSGNSPLH
TRBV2	TRBJ1-5	ASSESEGDSNQPQH
TRBV2	TRBJ2-1	ASSESSGRTNEQF
TRBV19	TRBJ2-2	ASSILGVNTGELF
TRBV13	TRBJ2-7	ASSLGGTYSYEQY
TRBV9	TRBJ1-1	ASMGGLRDTEAF
TRBV14	TRBJ1-4	ASSQEIGGPNEKLF
TRBV9	TRBJ2-1	ASSVRRTGNNEQF
TRBV5-1	TRBJ2-3	ASAASLALTDTQY
TRBV6-5	TRBJ2-2	ASRGRAANTGELF
TRBV6-5	TRBJ1-4	ASSWTGVNEKLF
TRBV10-2	TRBJ1-1	ASSDLTGGTEAF
TRBV11-3	TRBJ2-6	ASSWGRGANVLT
TRBV19	TRBJ1-3	ASSMYSSGNTIY
TRBV7-9	TRBJ2-2	ASSLNRIWNTGELF
TRBV9	TRBJ1-2	ASSVADGYT
TRBV24-1	TRBJ2-1	ATSDGGNNEQF
TRBV19	TRBJ2-7	ASRTSGRSYEQY
TRBV28	TRBJ1-5	ASSGNSNQPQH
TRBV5-1	TRBJ2-7	ASRTGYEQY
TRBV5-1	TRBJ2-5	ASSYFGGQETQY
TRBV28	TRBJ2-7	ASSPTRLDLYEQY
TRBV5-8	TRBJ1-3	ASSSPISSGNTIY
TRBV24-1	TRBJ2-3	ATSDWEGTDTQY
TRBV11-3	TRBJ2-2	ASSLAGGRGSELF
TRBV5-1	TRBJ2-7	ASSRDRFYEQY
TRBV4-1	TRBJ1-1	ASSQRGLGTEAF
TRBV19	TRBJ1-1	ASSMGTGGLNTEAF
TRBV28	TRBJ1-2	ASSSTVYGYT
TRBV4-2	TRBJ1-4	ASSQDKGLATNEKLF
TRBV25-1	TRBJ1-2	ASSEAGGIRGYGYT
TRBV5-8	TRBJ1-2	ASSFGTGTSRYGYT
TRBV3-1/TRBV3-2	TRBJ2-1	ASSHGGRNPYNEQF
TRBV19	TRBJ2-1	ASSPVGLAGEGNEQF
TRBV10-2	TRBJ2-7	ASSESLYEQY
TRBV12-5	TRBJ2-3	ASGLGAGSTDTQY
TRBV3-1/TRBV3-2	TRBJ2-7	ASSQGPQAGGQY
TRBV10-3	TRBJ1-2	AISDGVKADGYT
TRBV4-2	TRBJ1-1	ASSPEPSRTEAF
TRBV19	TRBJ1-2	ASSIVGGANYGYT
TRBV25-1	TRBJ2-7	ATEQGFGHYEQY
TRBV20-1	TRBJ2-7	SASQQGASWEQY
TRBV7-9	TRBJ2-1	ASPRTSGGAPNEQF
TRBV5-1	TRBJ1-3	ASSVADGRLLSSGNTIY
TRBV19	TRBJ1-2	ASSIDTGGGYT
TRBV9	TRBJ1-4	ASSSTGLTNEKLF